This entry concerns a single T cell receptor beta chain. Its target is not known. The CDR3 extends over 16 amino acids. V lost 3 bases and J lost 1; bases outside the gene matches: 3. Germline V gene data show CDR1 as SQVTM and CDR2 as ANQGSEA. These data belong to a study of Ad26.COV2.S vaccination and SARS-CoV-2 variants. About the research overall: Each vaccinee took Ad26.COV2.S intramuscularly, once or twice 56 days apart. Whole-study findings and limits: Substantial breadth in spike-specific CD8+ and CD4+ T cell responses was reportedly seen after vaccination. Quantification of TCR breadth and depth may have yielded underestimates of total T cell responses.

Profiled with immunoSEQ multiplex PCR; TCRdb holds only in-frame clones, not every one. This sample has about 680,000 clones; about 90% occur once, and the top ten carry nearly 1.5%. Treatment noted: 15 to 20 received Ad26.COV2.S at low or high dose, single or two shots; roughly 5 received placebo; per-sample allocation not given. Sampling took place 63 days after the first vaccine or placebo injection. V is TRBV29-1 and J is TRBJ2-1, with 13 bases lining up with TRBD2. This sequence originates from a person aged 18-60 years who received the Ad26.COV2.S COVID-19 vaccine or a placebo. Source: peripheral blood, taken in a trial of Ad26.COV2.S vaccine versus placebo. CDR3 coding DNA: TGCAGCGTTGAGGGACTAGCGGGGATATCCTACAATGAGCAGTTCTTC. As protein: CSVEGLAGISYNEQFF.